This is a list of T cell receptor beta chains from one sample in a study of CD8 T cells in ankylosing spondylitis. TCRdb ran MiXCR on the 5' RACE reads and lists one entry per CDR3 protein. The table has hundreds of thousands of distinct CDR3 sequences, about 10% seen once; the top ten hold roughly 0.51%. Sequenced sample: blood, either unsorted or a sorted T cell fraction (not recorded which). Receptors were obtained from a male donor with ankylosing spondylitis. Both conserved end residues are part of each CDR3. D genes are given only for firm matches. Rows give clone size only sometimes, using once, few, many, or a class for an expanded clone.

CDR3 DNA: TGCAGTGCTAGGAGACAGGGAAGTCAGCCCCAGCATTTT
CDR3 protein: CSARRQGSQPQHF
D gene: TRBD1
J gene: TRBJ1-5
clone size: many
V gene: TRBV20-1

CDR3 DNA: TGTGCCAGCAGCTCCGATAGCGGGGCGCAGTTCTTC
CDR3 protein: CASSSDSGAQFF
D gene: TRBD2
J gene: TRBJ2-1
clone size: few
V gene: TRBV7-3

CDR3 DNA: TGTGCCAGCAGTGTAGAAGCTCATGGGGAGACCCAGTACTTC
CDR3 protein: CASSVEAHGETQYF
D gene: -
J gene: TRBJ2-5
clone size: few
V gene: TRBV6-1

CDR3 DNA: TGTGCCAGCAGCTCCCCCCTTGGGCTAAGTTATTCCGAGCAGTACTTC
CDR3 protein: CASSSPLGLSYSEQYF
D gene: -
J gene: TRBJ2-7
clone size: few
V gene: TRBV7-9

CDR3 DNA: TGCAGCGTGTCTCCCAGGGCTACGAACACTGAAGCTTTCTTT
CDR3 protein: CSVSPRATNTEAFF
D gene: -
J gene: TRBJ1-1
clone size: many
V gene: TRBV29-1

CDR3 DNA: TGCAGTGCTAGAGATTGGCAGCAAGAGACCCAGTACTTC
CDR3 protein: CSARDWQQETQYF
D gene: -
J gene: TRBJ2-5
clone size: many
V gene: TRBV20-1

CDR3 DNA: TGCAGTGCCGCCGCGCACAGCTCCTACAATGAGCAGTTCTTC
CDR3 protein: CSAAAHSSYNEQFF
D gene: -
J gene: TRBJ2-1
clone size: many
V gene: TRBV20-1

CDR3 DNA: TGTGCCACCAGTGCTGATCCCACAGATACGCAGTATTTT
CDR3 protein: CATSADPTDTQYF
D gene: -
J gene: TRBJ2-3
clone size: many
V gene: TRBV24-1

CDR3 DNA: TGCGCCAGCAGCGGAACAGGGGTGTATAATTCACCCCTCCACTTT
CDR3 protein: CASSGTGVYNSPLHF
D gene: TRBD1
J gene: TRBJ1-6
clone size: many
V gene: TRBV5-1

CDR3 DNA: TGTGCCAGCAGCTTAGTTCTAACAGGGCGGCTTGATACGCAGTATTTT
CDR3 protein: CASSLVLTGRLDTQYF
D gene: -
J gene: TRBJ2-3
clone size: many
V gene: TRBV7-9

CDR3 DNA: TGCAGTGCTAAGCACCCTCTACTAGCGGGAGGGGGTGATGAGCAGTTCTTC
CDR3 protein: CSAKHPLLAGGGDEQFF
D gene: TRBD2
J gene: TRBJ2-1
clone size: -
V gene: TRBV20-1

CDR3 DNA: TGTGCCACCAGCAGAGATCTCCAGGGCAGAGGTGGCTACACCTTC
CDR3 protein: CATSRDLQGRGGYTF
D gene: -
J gene: TRBJ1-2
clone size: many
V gene: TRBV15

CDR3 DNA: TGTGCCAGCAGCCGTGGACTAGGGGCAGATACGCAGTATTTT
CDR3 protein: CASSRGLGADTQYF
D gene: TRBD2
J gene: TRBJ2-3
clone size: few
V gene: TRBV11-3

CDR3 DNA: TGTGCCAGCTCACCAGGAGGGGGCGAGGATTCACCCCTCCACTTT
CDR3 protein: CASSPGGGEDSPLHF
D gene: TRBD1
J gene: TRBJ1-6
clone size: -
V gene: TRBV18

CDR3 DNA: TGTGCCATCGCCCCGGGCAGCACAGATACGCAGTATTTT
CDR3 protein: CAIAPGSTDTQYF
D gene: -
J gene: TRBJ2-3
clone size: few
V gene: TRBV10-3

CDR3 DNA: TGTGCCAGCAGCTTACAGAGTTATAGCAATCAGCCCCAGCATTTT
CDR3 protein: CASSLQSYSNQPQHF
D gene: -
J gene: TRBJ1-5
clone size: few
V gene: TRBV7-2